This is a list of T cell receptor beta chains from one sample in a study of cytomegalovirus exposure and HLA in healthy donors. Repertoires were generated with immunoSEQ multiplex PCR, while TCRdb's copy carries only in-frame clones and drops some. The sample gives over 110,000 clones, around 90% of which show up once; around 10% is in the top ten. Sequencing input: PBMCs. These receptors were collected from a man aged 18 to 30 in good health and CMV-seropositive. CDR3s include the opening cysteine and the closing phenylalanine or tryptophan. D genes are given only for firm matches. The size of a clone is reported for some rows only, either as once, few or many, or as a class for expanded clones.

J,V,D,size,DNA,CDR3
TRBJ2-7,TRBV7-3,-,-,TGTGCCAGCAGCTTGTCGGACTTGAGCTACGAGCAGTACTTC,CASSLSDLSYEQYF
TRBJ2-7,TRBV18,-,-,TGTGCCAGCTCAGACAGGTTGGTCAGGGAGCAGTACTTC,CASSDRLVREQYF
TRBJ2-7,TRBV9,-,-,TGTGCCAGCAGCGTGGGTGGGGACTCCGAGCAGTACTTC,CASSVGGDSEQYF
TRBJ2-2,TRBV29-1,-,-,TGCAGCGTTGAGGACACGACGAACACCGGGGAGCTGTTTTTT,CSVEDTTNTGELFF
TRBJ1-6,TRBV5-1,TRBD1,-,TGCGCCAGCAGCCCCCGACAGGGTGGAAATTCACCCCTCCACTTT,CASSPRQGGNSPLHF
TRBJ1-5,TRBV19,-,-,TGTGCCAGTAGTATACTCGGCAGGGTAGGCAATCAGCCCCAGCATTTT,CASSILGRVGNQPQHF
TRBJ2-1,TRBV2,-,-,TGTGCCAGCAACATTATGGAGGATGAGCAGTTCTTC,CASNIMEDEQFF
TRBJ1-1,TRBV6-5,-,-,TGTGCCAGCATACGGGTTGAAGCTTTCTTT,CASIRVEAFF
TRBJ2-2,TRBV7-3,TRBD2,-,TGTGCCAGCAGCTGGGCCGGGACTAGCGGAAACACCGGGGAGCTGTTTTTT,CASSWAGTSGNTGELFF
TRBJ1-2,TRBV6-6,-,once,TGTGCCAGCAGAGAAAGGGGATGGGATGGCTACACCTTC,CASRERGWDGYTF
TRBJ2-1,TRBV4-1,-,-,TGCGCCAGCAGCCGTACGGGTGAGCAGTTCTTC,CASSRTGEQFF
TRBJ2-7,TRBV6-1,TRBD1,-,TGTGCAACCGGGACAGGGCCCTCCTACGAGCAGTACTTC,CATGTGPSYEQYF
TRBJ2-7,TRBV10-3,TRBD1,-,TGTGCCATCAGTGAGTCGACAGGGGGCGACTACGAGCAGTACTTC,CAISESTGGDYEQYF
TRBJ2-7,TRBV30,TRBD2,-,TGTGCCTGGAGCAGCCCGGGACTAGCTCGACCAGAGCAGTACTTC,CAWSSPGLARPEQYF
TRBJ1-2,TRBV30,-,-,TGTGCCTGGAAGGACAGTACTAACTATGGCTACACCTTC,CAWKDSTNYGYTF
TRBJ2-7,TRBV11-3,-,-,TGTGCCAGCAGCTTAAGGGCGGGGAACGAGCAGTACTTC,CASSLRAGNEQYF
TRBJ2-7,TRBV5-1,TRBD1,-,TGCGCCAGCAGCACAACTCAGGACAGGGGTTTTTACGAGCAGTACTTC,CASSTTQDRGFYEQYF
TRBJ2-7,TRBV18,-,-,TGTGCCAGCTCACCTTCGGGTGGCTCCTACGAGCAGTACTTC,CASSPSGGSYEQYF
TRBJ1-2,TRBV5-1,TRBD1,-,TGCGCCAGCAGCGGGCTGACAGGGGGGTCCTATGGCTACACCTTC,CASSGLTGGSYGYTF
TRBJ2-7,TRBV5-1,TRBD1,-,TGCGCCAGCAGCTCCGGGACAGGGGGGACCCGATACGAGCAGTACTTC,CASSSGTGGTRYEQYF
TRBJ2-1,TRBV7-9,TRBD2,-,TGTGCCAGCAGCTTCCAGGGACTAGCGGGGGCCTGGGATGAGCAGTTCTTC,CASSFQGLAGAWDEQFF
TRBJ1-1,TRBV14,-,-,TGTGCCAGCAGCCAAGAGGGCCTCCCGGGGGAAGCTTTCTTT,CASSQEGLPGEAFF
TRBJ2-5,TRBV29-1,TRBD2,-,TGCAGCGTTGAAGATCTAAGCGGGGGGGTAGAGACCCAGTACTTC,CSVEDLSGGVETQYF
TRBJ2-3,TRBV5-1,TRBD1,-,TGCGCCAGCAGTATAGAGGGGGCCAGCACAGATACGCAGTATTTT,CASSIEGASTDTQYF
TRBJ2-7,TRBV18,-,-,TGTGCCAGCTCACTCACAGGGACCCTTTCCTACGAGCAGTACTTC,CASSLTGTLSYEQYF
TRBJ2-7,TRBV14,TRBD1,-,TGTGCCAGCAGCCCCTGGGACAGGGGTTACGAGCAGTACTTC,CASSPWDRGYEQYF
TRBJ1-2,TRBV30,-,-,TGTGCCTGGAGAGGAGGGGTGGATTATGGCTACACCTTC,CAWRGGVDYGYTF
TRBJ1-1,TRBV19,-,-,TGTGCCAGTAGTACTGGGGCCCTTGGAAGGACTGAAGCTTTCTTT,CASSTGALGRTEAFF